This passage covers 32 T cell receptor beta chains from one sample sequenced in a study of shared clonotypes between healthy human individuals (TCRdb year 2020). CD8 naive samples consisted of CD45RO-negative cells that were positively selected for CCR7, yielding a CD45RA+CCR7+ population without TemRA cells. The protocol used for the library was the immunoSEQ multiplex PCR assay. The source is immuneACCESS, and TCRdb retained only in-frame sequences with V and J called. Part of the clones is not carried over; for the studies checked, unresolved V genes explain less than half of this, and the remainder is unexplained. Within this sample are more than 500,000 clones, with approximately 95% of them counted one time only. The ten largest clones add up to around 0.12% of the sample. Sequencing was done on a sample of naive CD8+ T cells sorted from blood. The cell subset or site label of this sample denotes: CD45RA+CCR7+. All receptors derive from a woman in her 30s in good health.

The chain recombines TRBV27 with TRBJ2-7, with D hard to call. The CDR3 is 13 amino acids. The germline V and J ends were trimmed by 5 bases and 1 base, with 9 bases remaining between them. Germline CDR1 and CDR2: MNHEY and SMNVEV (reference sequence). The DNA of the CDR3 is TGTGCCAGCAGTGTAGGGATTTCCTACGAGCAGTACTTC. The encoded protein is CASSVGISYEQYF.

This clone has a single count. The chain recombines TRBV15 with TRBJ1-5; D remains ambiguous. The CDR3 totals 14 residues. V shed 6 bases and J shed 4 bases, with 13 bases lying between them. Germline CDR1 and CDR2: LNHNV and YYDKDF (reference sequence). The CDR3 here is CATSLGFTNQPQHF. CDR3 nucleotide sequence: TGTGCCACCAGTTTGGGTTTTACGAATCAGCCCCAGCATTTT.

This chain joins TRBV7-8 and TRBJ1-1; TRBD1 might be the D (6 bases). The CDR3 totals 15 residues. Trimming shortened V by 5 bases and J by 7 bases, and 20 bases separated the two germline ends. The germline CDR1 and CDR2 sequences are SGHVS and FQNEAQ. The CDR3 loop is CASSPERGTWGEAFF. CDR3 in DNA: TGTGCCAGCAGCCCCGAGCGGGGGACATGGGGTGAAGCTTTCTTT.

The chain links TRBV4-1 to TRBJ2-3; weak D call: TRBD2 (5 bases). The germline gives CDR1 MGHRA, CDR2 YSYEKL. This CDR3 contains 15 residues. V lost 0 bases, J lost 5 bases, and 12 bases lay in between. Here the CDR3 DNA reads TGCGCCAGCAGCCAAGATCTGGGAGTGGTAGATACGCAGTATTTT. Amino acids: CASSQDLGVVDTQYF.

V is TRBV28 and J is TRBJ1-3; D unresolved. CDR1 is MDHEN, CDR2 SYDVKM, per germline. Between the trimmed V and J ends, which lost 5 bases and 4 bases, there was a span of 12 bases. The length of the CDR3 is 14 residues. The CDR3 region is CASSRSGSGNTIYF. DNA for the CDR3: TGTGCCAGCAGTAGATCGGGGTCCGGAAACACCATATATTTT. Together with reference TRBV28 and TRBJ1-3, the CDR3 gives the full variable domain: DVKVTQSSRYLVKRTGEKVFLECVQDMDHENMFWYRQDPGLGLRLIYFSYDVKMKEKGDIPEGYSVSREKKERFSLILESASTNQTSMYLCASSRSGSGNTIYFGEGSWLTVV.

The chain is built from TRBV4-1 and TRBJ2-7, with no clear D. V lost 0 bases, J lost 5 bases, and 20 bases lay in between. CDR3 size: 17 residues. The V gene's germline CDR1 is MGHRA and CDR2 YSYEKL. The CDR3 sequence is CASSQDPAASPLDEQYF. The DNA for the CDR3 is TGCGCCAGCAGCCAAGATCCGGCGGCTAGTCCTTTGGACGAGCAGTACTTC.

As to this clone: The sample contains more than one DNA sequence encoding this CDR3. The rearrangement uses TRBV5-1 and TRBJ2-3; the match to TRBD1 covers 7 bases. The germline gives CDR1 SGHRS, CDR2 YFSETQ. There are 15 residues in the CDR3. The trim removed 0 bases at V and 1 base at J, leaving 2 bases unmatched. As DNA, the CDR3 is TGCGCCAGCAGCTTGGGACAGGGAGGCACAGATACGCAGTATTTT. Translation gives CASSLGQGGTDTQYF. The complete variable domain, with remaining parts taken from reference TRBV5-1 and TRBJ2-3, reads KAGVTQTPRYLIKTRGQQVTLSCSPISGHRSVSWYQQTPGQGLQFLFEYFSETQRNKGNFPGRFSGRQFSNSRSEMNVSTLELGDSALYLCASSLGQGGTDTQYFGPGTRLTVL.

The chain carries TRBV6-1 and TRBJ1-1, with 9 nucleotides matching TRBD1. The junction had 9 bases not matched to a gene; V was cut back by 2 bases and J by 5 bases. This CDR3 has 16 amino acids. Per germline, CDR1 MNHNS and CDR2 SASEGT. CDR3 DNA: TGTGCCAGCAGTGAATCGGGGACAGGGCGGTGGACTGAAGCTTTCTTT. Its protein product is CASSESGTGRWTEAFF.

CDR3 residues: CASTLGPNTEAFF. The CDR3, as DNA: TGTGCCAGCACCCTGGGCCCTAACACTGAAGCTTTCTTT. J is TRBJ1-1 and V is TRBV28, with D hard to call. Germline V gene sequence: CDR1 MDHEN, CDR2 SYDVKM. The CDR3 totals 13 residues. The V gene lost 7 bases and the J gene lost 2 bases, with 11 bases spanning the gap.

This clone was detected only once. The V call is TRBV30, the J call TRBJ1-5; 7 nucleotides align to TRBD1. Germline loops: CDR1 GTSNPN, CDR2 SVGIG (reference sequence). J was trimmed by 0 bases and V by 4 bases; bases with no gene match: 9. This CDR3 region has 16 residues. CDR3 protein: CAWISRDRSSNQPQHF. CDR3 coding DNA: TGTGCCTGGATTAGCCGGGACAGATCTAGCAATCAGCCCCAGCATTTT.

In the case of this clone: Different DNA sequences within this sample yield the same CDR3. J is TRBJ1-2 and V is TRBV28, with D unclear. The CDR3 is 13 amino acids. Between the trimmed V and J ends, which lost 1 base and 1 base, there was a span of 4 bases. Germline-derived CDR1 and CDR2 are MDHEN and SYDVKM. The CDR3 coding sequence is TGTGCCAGCAGTTTATTGGGTAACTATGGCTACACCTTC. As protein: CASSLLGNYGYTF.

The chain uses TRBV7-9 and TRBJ1-4; 9 bases map to TRBD1. This CDR3 comprises 15 residues. V dropped 7 bases and J dropped 5; count of bases not matched to a gene: 8. Germline loops: CDR1 SEHNR, CDR2 FQNEAQ (reference sequence). CDR3 region: CASTAFGQGNEKLFF. The CDR3 bases are TGTGCCAGCACCGCGTTTGGACAGGGGAATGAAAAACTGTTTTTT.

Remarks on this clone: The same CDR3 also results from other DNA sequences found in this sample. The chain couples TRBV27 to TRBJ2-7; D gene ambiguous. CDR3 length: 13 amino acids. CDR1 is MNHEY and CDR2 is SMNVEV in the germline V gene (reference sequence). V was trimmed by 3 bases and J by 2 bases, leaving 8 bases between them. CDR3 region: CASSLGSAYEQYF. CDR3 sequence (DNA): TGTGCCAGCAGTTTGGGTTCCGCCTACGAGCAGTACTTC.

The chain recombines TRBV19 with TRBJ2-4, with TRBD2 identical over 14 bases. V shed 0 bases and J 10 bases; nucleotides not matched to a gene: 11. The CDR3 has 18 residues. The germline V gene encodes CDR1 LNHDA and CDR2 SQIVND (reference sequence). The CDR3: CASSIDPGTSGSRGIQYF. DNA for the CDR3: TGTGCCAGTAGTATAGATCCGGGGACTAGCGGGAGTCGAGGGATTCAGTACTTC.

The chain recombines TRBV15 with TRBJ1-1, with D tentatively TRBD1 (5 bases). The length of the CDR3 is 14 residues. V shed 0 bases and J shed 1 base, with 6 bases lying between them. The germline gives CDR1 LNHNV, CDR2 YYDKDF (reference sequence). CDR3 amino acids: CATSRETENTEAFF. The CDR3 coding sequence is TGTGCCACCAGCAGAGAGACAGAGAACACTGAAGCTTTCTTT.

In regard to this clone: Other DNA sequences of this sample code for an identical CDR3. The gene calls are TRBV27 and TRBJ2-2; D is unresolved. The V end lost 0 bases, the J end lost 1 base, and 0 bases lay between the germline ends. This CDR3 has 13 residues. The germline CDR1 and CDR2 sequences are MNHEY and SMNVEV (reference sequence). The CDR3 region is CASSLSNTGELFF. The CDR3 coding sequence is TGTGCCAGCAGTTTATCGAACACCGGGGAGCTGTTTTTT.

V usage is TRBV27 and J usage is TRBJ1-1; D call uncertain. This CDR3 is built from 13 residues. From germline, CDR1 is MNHEY and CDR2 SMNVEV (reference sequence). The V and J ends lost 2 bases and 0 bases respectively, with 4 bases between them. CDR3 residues: CASSLNLNTEAFF. The CDR3 bases are TGTGCCAGCAGTTTAAATCTGAACACTGAAGCTTTCTTT.

CDR3 amino acids: CASSQRGGMGNTEAFF. Written as DNA, the CDR3 is TGTGCCAGCAGCCAGCGGGGAGGGATGGGGAACACTGAAGCTTTCTTT. The chain uses TRBV7-9 and TRBJ1-1; no clear D gene. The CDR3 sequence is 16 residues long. Germline V gene data show CDR1 as SEHNR and CDR2 as FQNEAQ (reference sequence). Trimming left V 5 bases short and J 1 base short, with 17 bases between.

This sequence joins TRBV28 and TRBJ1-5, with D unclear. This CDR3 contains 15 residues. Trimming left V 1 base short and J 0 bases short, with 7 bases between. Per the germline V gene, CDR1 is MDHEN and CDR2 is SYDVKM. CDR3 sequence: CASSLLQLSNQPQHF. The DNA for the CDR3 is TGTGCCAGCAGTTTATTACAGCTTAGCAATCAGCCCCAGCATTTT.

The CDR3 is CASSLVAGNTGELFF. As DNA, the CDR3 is TGTGCCAGCAGCTTGGTGGCAGGGAACACCGGGGAGCTGTTTTTT. The rearrangement uses TRBV5-8 and TRBJ2-2; D is unclear. CDR3 size: 15 residues. Germline V gene sequence: CDR1 SGHTS, CDR2 YDEGEE. Trimming left V 0 bases short and J 1 base short, with 7 bases between.

The chain has TRBV4-2 and TRBJ2-1; D possibly corresponds to TRBD2 (5 bases). Germline CDR1 and CDR2: LGHNA and YNFKEQ. CDR3 length equals 19 residues. V lost 5 bases to trimming and J lost 0 bases, with 23 bases between them. The CDR3 spells CASSILGFGADSSYNEQFF. In nucleotides, the CDR3 is TGTGCCAGCAGCATTTTGGGGTTTGGAGCGGATAGCTCCTACAATGAGCAGTTCTTC.

V is TRBV7-9 and J is TRBJ2-5; TRBD2 matches at 7 bases. CDR1 and CDR2 from the germline V gene are SEHNR and FQNEAQ (reference sequence). This CDR3 is 18 amino acids long. V lost 4 bases and J lost 2; bases outside the gene matches: 16. The CDR3 nucleotides are TGTGCCAGCAGCTCCAAGGGTTGGGCTAGCGGACTACAAGAGACCCAGTACTTC. Translating gives CASSSKGWASGLQETQYF.

This clone was seen a handful of times. The V and J genes are TRBV19 and TRBJ1-5, with 7 positions matching TRBD1. Trimming took 4 bases from V and 0 from J; bases not matched to a gene: 6. CDR3 size: 16 residues. The germline gives CDR1 LNHDA, CDR2 SQIVND (reference sequence). CDR3 sequence (DNA): TGTGCCAGTAGTAACCTACAGGGGCCTAGCAATCAGCCCCAGCATTTT. As protein: CASSNLQGPSNQPQHF. The variable domain in full, completed from reference TRBV19 and TRBJ1-5, reads DGGITQSPKYLFRKEGQNVTLSCEQNLNHDAMYWYRQDPGQGLRLIYYSQIVNDFQKGDIAEGYSVSREKKESFPLTVTSAQKNPTAFYLCASSNLQGPSNQPQHFGDGTRLSIL.

V is TRBV13 and J is TRBJ2-1; 7 bases agree with TRBD2. The CDR3 is 15 residues long. Germline CDR1 reads PRHDT; CDR2 reads FYEKMQ (reference sequence). The V gene end was trimmed by 5 bases and the J gene end by 7 bases; junction bases not matched to a gene: 11. The CDR3 reads CASSTRETGRNEQFF. In DNA form, the CDR3 reads TGTGCCAGCAGCACGCGGGAGACGGGCAGAAATGAGCAGTTCTTC.

The chain's CDR3 is CASSLSGFDTEAFF. DNA of the CDR3: TGTGCCAGCAGTTTATCAGGGTTCGACACTGAAGCTTTCTTT. The gene calls are TRBV28 and TRBJ1-1, with D perhaps TRBD1 (5 bases). CDR1 MDHEN and CDR2 SYDVKM come from the germline V gene. CDR3 size: 14 residues. V lost 1 base and J lost 3, with 9 bases in between.

The DNA for the CDR3 is TGTGCCAGCAGTTCTACATTGGGGAGCACTGAAGCTTTCTTT. Translating it yields CASSSTLGSTEAFF. This chain connects TRBV28 to TRBJ1-1; no reliable D call. Trimming took off 4 bases at V and 4 bases at J, with 13 bases between the two ends. Germline V lookup: CDR1 MDHEN, CDR2 SYDVKM. The CDR3 consists of 14 residues. Full variable domain (rest looked up from reference TRBV28 and TRBJ1-1): DVKVTQSSRYLVKRTGEKVFLECVQDMDHENMFWYRQDPGLGLRLIYFSYDVKMKEKGDIPEGYSVSREKKERFSLILESASTNQTSMYLCASSSTLGSTEAFFGQGTRLTVV.

V is TRBV2 and J is TRBJ1-3; TRBD1 agrees at 7 bases. This CDR3 is built from 15 residues. Unmatched junction bases numbered 8, after V lost 7 bases and J lost 2 bases. Germline V gene data show CDR1 as SNHLY and CDR2 as FYNNEI. The CDR3 spells CASKVGGAAGNTIYF. CDR3 nucleotides: TGTGCCAGCAAAGTAGGGGGCGCGGCTGGAAACACCATATATTTT.

With regard to this clone: One junction end disagrees with the germline gene, perhaps due to a read error. The chain joins TRBV28 to TRBJ2-1, with 13 bases matching TRBD2. The germline V gene encodes CDR1 MDHEN and CDR2 SYDVKM. CDR3 length: 14 amino acids. In nucleotides, the CDR3 is TGTGCCAGCAGTTTGGGGACTAGCGGGACAAATCGGATCTTC. Amino acid sequence: CASSLGTSGTNRIF.

The gene calls are TRBV27 and TRBJ1-6; a weak D match, TRBD1 (6 bases). This CDR3 is 15 amino acids long. Germline V gene sequence: CDR1 MNHEY, CDR2 SMNVEV (reference sequence). V was shortened by 2 bases and J by 5 bases, with 10 bases between the two germline ends. The CDR3 DNA reads TGTGCCAGCAGTTTAGTAGGACAGCATAATTCACCCCTCCACTTT. This codes for CASSLVGQHNSPLHF.

The rearrangement links TRBV28 to TRBJ2-7, with D hard to call. CDR1 and CDR2 from the germline V gene are MDHEN and SYDVKM. CDR3 length equals 14 residues. V gave up 3 bases and J gave up 4 bases, with 13 bases separating them. CDR3 in amino acids: CASSFRLDLYEQYF. The CDR3 DNA sequence: TGTGCCAGCAGTTTTAGACTGGATCTATACGAGCAGTACTTC.

Worth noting for this clone: Additional DNA sequences in this sample encode the identical CDR3. The V gene is TRBV27, the J gene TRBJ2-2; the D gene is possibly TRBD1 (5 bases). V lost 2 bases and J 1 base, leaving 8 bases between the germline ends. CDR1 is MNHEY and CDR2 is SMNVEV in the germline V gene (reference sequence). CDR3 length equals 15 residues. In DNA form, the CDR3 reads TGTGCCAGCAGTTTAGTTCAGGGGAACACCGGGGAGCTGTTTTTT. It codes for CASSLVQGNTGELFF.

The V gene is TRBV6-6, the J gene TRBJ2-2; D is ambiguous. Trimming pared 4 bases from V and 6 bases from J, leaving 15 bases between. The CDR3 totals 15 residues. CDR1 MNHNY and CDR2 SVGAGI come from the germline V gene (reference sequence). Here the CDR3 reads CASSSTGPRSGELFF. The CDR3 bases are TGTGCCAGCAGTTCAACCGGGCCTAGGTCCGGGGAGCTGTTTTTT.